These T cell receptor beta chains were read from a single sample in a study of CD8 T cells in Susac syndrome. TCRdb fed the immunoSEQ multiplex PCR reads into MiXCR, producing one record per CDR3 protein. The sample yields roughly 80,000 distinct CDR3 sequences, approximately 94% seen once. Sequenced sample: CD8+ T cells from PBMCs. These receptors were collected from a human donor with Susac syndrome. Both conserved end residues are part of each CDR3.

TRBV3-1,CASSQIFQFATYTGELFF
TRBV29-1,CSVGDRNLSYEQYF
TRBV5-1,CASSLATSGSQETQYF
TRBV29-1,CSVSRGVNEQFF
TRBV28,CASSLVQVNEQYF
TRBV9,CASSVGSGGGTDTQYF
TRBV27,CASSKVAGEQYF
TRBV10-2,CASRGQGYTQYF
TRBV27,CATAGNTEAFF
TRBV12-3/TRBV12-4,CASSLGAFLVEAFF
TRBV9,CASSQGGDYEQYF
TRBV27,CASSLSRRNYEQYF
TRBV12-3/TRBV12-4,CASRHGGTSYNEQFF
TRBV7-9,CASSSSDRAFSYEQYF
TRBV27,CASSPTLQGINEQFF
TRBV4-1,CASSPEGTGSYEQYF
TRBV10-3,CAISESTSGQETQYF
TRBV10-3,CAISDWDTRRYNEQFF
TRBV10-2,CASGMNTEAFF
TRBV7-9,CASTRVRGYTF
TRBV20-1,CSARGRTWANYGYTF
TRBV3-1,CASSQAPQGYYGYTF
TRBV20-1,CSARTRAPRETQYF
TRBV7-2,CASSSEEVVGSPLHF
TRBV6-4,CASSDAASTGELFF
TRBV9,CASSVSGQGAGELFF
TRBV28,CASSTGSEQYF
TRBV6-1,CASSETAPGANVLTF
TRBV9,CASSARPGSSYEQYF
TRBV13,CASSLGRRLDYGYTF
TRBV7-2,CASSSDSSSWETQYF
TRBV7-9,CASSPPGGGDTEAFF